This TCR beta chain is from a study of T-cell memory formation after mild COVID-19. At the level of the study: Largely donor-specific TCR clusters were found.

Notes on this clonotype: The antigen is not known.

The CDR3 is made up of 14 amino acids. Deletions cut 4 bases from V and 4 bases from J, with 14 bases between. Germline CDR1 is SGHNT and CDR2 is YYREEE (reference sequence). Study-level points and caveats: Later expanders leaned toward CD4+, whereas clones contracting from day 15 to 85 were balanced CD4/CD8. Cross-reactive memory apparently joined, as some responding clones appeared in pre-infection memory.

TCRdb called the 5' RACE reads again in MiXCR, with one record for every CDR3 protein. The table records hundreds of thousands of distinct CDR3 sequences, roughly 21% of them present only once. V and J are TRBV5-4 and TRBJ1-2; possibly TRBD1 for D (6 bases). This receptor was obtained from an adult woman who had mild COVID-19 (a few samples of this study predate the infection). Cell type and time point are not known. The sample was PBMCs or a T cell subset sorted from them (not recorded which). Here the CDR3 reads CASSRTALSYGYTF. The CDR3 nucleotides are TGTGCCAGCAGCCGGACAGCCCTTAGCTATGGCTACACCTTC. The full variable domain, in which reference TRBV5-4 and TRBJ1-2 provide the parts outside the CDR3, is ETGVTQSPTHLIKTRGQQVTLRCSSQSGHNTVSWYQQALGQGPQFIFQYYREEENGRGNFPPRFSGLQFPNYSSELNVNALELDDSALYLCASSRTALSYGYTFGSGTRLTVV.